The next 24 T cell receptor beta chains were all read from a single sample in a study of T cell repertoires in cytomegalovirus infection. MiXCR, run by TCRdb on the reads, gives a single entry per CDR3 protein. This sample has hundreds of thousands of distinct CDR3 sequences; 6.5% occur once, and the top ten carry roughly 6.5%. Material: PBMCs. These receptors came from a human donor in good health (CMV status not recorded). Some clones in this sample may be carry-over from other donors' samples.

This clonotype was counted ten times or more. CDR3 amino acids: CASSLALLKTYEQYF. The CDR3, as DNA: TGTGCCAGCAGCTTAGCTTTGTTAAAAACCTACGAGCAGTACTTC. V and J are TRBV7-2 and TRBJ2-7; no reliable D call. The ends were cut back, 0 bases at V and 2 bases at J, with 11 bases in the middle. This CDR3 contains 15 residues. CDR1 is SGHTA and CDR2 is FQGNSA in the germline V gene. Variable domain in full (rest from reference TRBV7-2 and TRBJ2-7): GAGVSQSPSNKVTEKGKDVELRCDPISGHTALYWYRQSLGQGLEFLIYFQGNSAPDKSGLPSDRFSAERTGGSVSTLTIQRTQQEDSAVYLCASSLALLKTYEQYFGPGTRLTVT.

This clonotype was picked up many times. This sequence joins TRBV7-2 and TRBJ2-7; TRBD1 matches 7 bases. Germline CDR1 is SGHTA and CDR2 is FQGNSA. The J segment lost 4 bases and the V segment lost 0 bases, leaving 6 bases of the junction unmatched. The CDR3 has 15 amino acids. CDR3 region: CASSLAGQSQYEQYF. Written as DNA, the CDR3 is TGTGCCAGCAGCTTAGCGGGACAGAGTCAGTACGAGCAGTACTTC.

At least ten counts were recorded for this clonotype. The V call is TRBV20-1, the J call TRBJ2-3; 9 positions match TRBD2. V was pared by 6 bases and J by 3 bases, with 16 bases of the junction left unmatched. Germline CDR1 and CDR2: DFQATT and SNEGSKA (reference sequence). The CDR3 has 17 residues. CDR3 sequence: CSAGGSSGDSGTDTQYF. In DNA, the CDR3 is TGCAGTGCCGGAGGATCTAGCGGGGACTCGGGGACAGATACGCAGTATTTT.

This clonotype has a count of ten or more. CDR3 in DNA: TGTGCCAGCAGTATCAAGGCTAGCAATCAGCCCCAGCATTTT. This sequence encodes CASSIKASNQPQHF. The V call is TRBV12-3 or TRBV12-4, the J call TRBJ1-5; D gene unclear. The CDR3 is 14 amino acids. Trimming left V 5 bases short and J 0 bases short, with 8 bases between.

A few counts support this clonotype. V usage is TRBV18 and J usage is TRBJ1-2; D is undetermined. The CDR3 has 12 residues. Germline V gives CDR1 KGHSH, CDR2 LQKENI. The V gene lost 6 bases and the J gene lost 8 bases, with 13 bases spanning the gap. Here the CDR3 DNA reads TGTGCCAGCTCGCTCGACATCGGGGGCTACACCTTC. This encodes CASSLDIGGYTF.

The V and J genes are TRBV10-3 and TRBJ2-7, with D possibly matching TRBD1 (6 bases). The germline V and J ends were trimmed by 10 bases and 3 bases, with 13 bases remaining between them. The CDR3 runs 12 residues. Germline loops: CDR1 ENHRY, CDR2 SYGVKD. CDR3 DNA sequence: TGTGCCACCGGGGACACGGACTACGAGCAGTACTTC. Protein sequence: CATGDTDYEQYF.

This clonotype showed up many times. The rearrangement links TRBV29-1 to TRBJ1-1; 7 bases match TRBD1. V lost 6 bases and J lost 5; bases outside the gene matches: 12. The length of the CDR3 is 14 residues. Looked up from germline, CDR1 is SQVTM and CDR2 is ANQGSEA. CDR3 loop: CSVFEHSGGTEAFF. CDR3 nucleotides: TGCAGCGTCTTTGAACACTCAGGGGGAACTGAAGCTTTCTTT.

This clonotype was picked up many times. J is TRBJ2-5 and V is TRBV5-6; TRBD1 aligns across 8 bases. The trim removed 2 bases at V and 5 bases at J, leaving 5 bases unmatched. Germline V gene data show CDR1 as SGHDT and CDR2 as YYEEEE. CDR3 size: 14 residues. CDR3 nucleotides: TGTGCCAGCAGCTTCTCAGGGGGCGGGGAGACCCAGTACTTC. It codes for CASSFSGGGETQYF.

This clonotype was seen many times. The V gene is TRBV7-2, the J gene TRBJ2-7; 7 bases map to TRBD2. The CDR3 totals 15 residues. CDR1 and CDR2 from the germline V gene are SGHTA and FQGNSA. The ends lost 5 bases at V and 1 base at J; junction bases unmatched: 8. CDR3 in DNA: TGTGCCAGCAGCCTTAGCGGGTATGGTTCCTACGAGCAGTACTTC. Translated, it gives CASSLSGYGSYEQYF. Complete variable domain (other parts from reference TRBV7-2 and TRBJ2-7): GAGVSQSPSNKVTEKGKDVELRCDPISGHTALYWYRQSLGQGLEFLIYFQGNSAPDKSGLPSDRFSAERTGGSVSTLTIQRTQQEDSAVYLCASSLSGYGSYEQYFGPGTRLTVT.

Ten or more counts support this clonotype. The chain has TRBV20-1 and TRBJ1-2; D might be TRBD1 (6 bases). The germline gives CDR1 DFQATT, CDR2 SNEGSKA (reference sequence). V was pared by 6 bases and J by 5 bases, with 16 bases between. CDR3 length equals 13 residues. The CDR3 here is CSAQGTIVYGYTF. CDR3 bases: TGCAGTGCACAAGGGACAATAGTGTATGGCTACACCTTC.

This clonotype was found many times. The chain links TRBV6-2 or TRBV6-3 to TRBJ1-5, with 7 bases lining up with TRBD1. The V gene end was trimmed by 5 bases and the J gene end by 1 base; junction bases not matched to a gene: 8. CDR1 and CDR2 from the germline V gene are MNHEY and SVGEGT. The CDR3 contains 16 residues. CDR3 in amino acids: CASSLRQGLSNQPQHF. CDR3 DNA sequence: TGTGCCAGCAGTCTTCGACAGGGTCTCAGCAATCAGCCCCAGCATTTT.

In the case of this clonotype: At one of its ends the junction is not consistent with the germline gene, which may arise from a read error. V gene TRBV5-5 combines with J gene TRBJ2-4; D gene ambiguous. This CDR3 has 16 residues. Germline lookup yields CDR1 SGHKS and CDR2 YYEKEE (reference sequence). Written as DNA, the CDR3 is TGTGACAGCAGCTTGGCCCTAGTCTCAGGTCAAAACATTCAGTACTTC. Amino acid sequence: CDSSLALVSGQNIQYF.

Remarks on this clonotype: The junction does not match germline at one end; this may be a read error. The chain links TRBV4-1 to TRBJ1-1, with 12 bases identical to TRBD1. The CDR3 has 16 residues. Germline V gene sequence: CDR1 MGHRA, CDR2 YSYEKL. CDR3 nucleotide sequence: TGTGCCAGCAGCCTTGGGACAGGGGGCAGGAACACTGAAGCTTTCTTT. It yields the protein CASSLGTGGRNTEAFF.

This rearrangement joins TRBV20-1 to TRBJ2-5; D remains ambiguous. Germline V lookup: CDR1 DFQATT, CDR2 SNEGSKA (reference sequence). V dropped 3 bases and J dropped 2 bases, with 10 bases sitting between them. There are 13 residues in the CDR3. In DNA, the CDR3 is TGCAGTGCTAGCCCCGACGGGCAAGAGACCCAGTACTTC. Translation: CSASPDGQETQYF.

This clonotype appeared many times. J is TRBJ2-2 and V is TRBV27; the D is unclear. Germline CDR1 and CDR2: MNHEY and SMNVEV (reference sequence). CDR3 length: 15 amino acids. V gave up 4 bases and J gave up 5 bases, with 14 bases separating them. CDR3 sequence reads: CASSSRSLGTGELFF. The CDR3 DNA follows: TGTGCCAGCAGTTCCAGGAGTCTGGGGACCGGGGAGCTGTTTTTT.

This clonotype appeared a few times. The chain uses TRBV7-9 and TRBJ1-2; no reliable D call. Trimming took off 2 bases at V and 0 bases at J, with 7 bases between the two ends. Germline lookup yields CDR1 SEHNR and CDR2 FQNEAQ (reference sequence). The CDR3 is made up of 14 amino acids. The chain's CDR3 is CASSLREANYGYTF. In DNA form, the CDR3 reads TGTGCCAGCAGCTTACGGGAGGCTAACTATGGCTACACCTTC.

The table lists this clonotype with a few counts. The chain links TRBV20-1 to TRBJ2-1; 9 positions match TRBD1. Germline V gene data show CDR1 as DFQATT and CDR2 as SNEGSKA (reference sequence). The CDR3 loop spans 14 amino acids. The junction had 9 bases not matched to a gene; V was cut back by 6 bases and J by 6 bases. The CDR3 protein is CSALTGQGGNEQFF. CDR3 DNA: TGCAGTGCCTTAACGGGACAGGGTGGCAATGAGCAGTTCTTC.

This clonotype came up many times. This chain connects TRBV5-1 to TRBJ1-1; D remains ambiguous. Trimming shortened V by 0 bases and J by 6 bases, and 15 bases separated the two germline ends. The germline V gene encodes CDR1 SGHRS and CDR2 YFSETQ. CDR3 length: 15 residues. This CDR3 is CASSLEDVRWSEAFF. The DNA for the CDR3 is TGCGCCAGCAGCTTGGAAGATGTAAGATGGTCTGAAGCTTTCTTT.

This clonotype was recorded many times. The CDR3: CASSVVSGLATYNEQFF. In nucleotides, the CDR3 is TGTGCCAGCAGCGTAGTTTCGGGACTAGCGACGTACAATGAGCAGTTCTTC. V gene TRBV9 combines with J gene TRBJ2-1, with 10 bases matching TRBD2. Germline V gene data show CDR1 as SGDLS and CDR2 as YYNGEE. V shed 0 bases and J 4 bases; nucleotides not matched to a gene: 7. This CDR3 spans 17 amino acids. Full variable domain (missing parts from reference TRBV9 and TRBJ2-1): DSGVTQTPKHLITATGQRVTLRCSPRSGDLSVYWYQQSLDQGLQFLIQYYNGEERAKGNILERFSAQQFPDLHSELNLSSLELGDSALYFCASSVVSGLATYNEQFFGPGTRLTVL.

This clonotype came up many times. V and J are TRBV14 and TRBJ2-3, with 7 bases that match TRBD1. The J segment lost 4 bases and the V segment lost 1 base, leaving 2 bases of the junction unmatched. Germline CDR1 reads SGHDN; CDR2 reads FVKESK. This CDR3 has 14 amino acids. The CDR3 DNA reads as TGTGCCAGCAGCCAAGTAAGGGGGCCAGATACGCAGTATTTT. Its translation: CASSQVRGPDTQYF.

On this clonotype: This may be a read error, as it is one base from a much larger clone. The conserved phenylalanine or tryptophan normally closing the CDR3 is absent here, so this likely arose from a read error. The DNA is left out, because the CDR3 cannot be placed on it with certainty; the CDR3 is given as TCRdb lists it. CDR3 sequence: CASSFKEAGGRFL. This rearrangement joins TRBV12-3 or TRBV12-4 to TRBJ2-1; TRBD2, the D gene given by the table, was not confirmed from the DNA. From its first to its last residue, the CDR3 has 13 amino acids.

This clonotype was picked up many times. For the CDR3, the DNA is TGCAGCGTTGGACAGGGCGGAAACTATGGCTACACCTTC. It is translated as CSVGQGGNYGYTF. The chain has TRBV29-1 and TRBJ1-2; 7 nucleotides line up with TRBD1. Germline trimming cut 4 bases from V and 2 bases from J; bases unmatched to any gene: 4. CDR3 length equals 13 residues. Per the germline V gene, CDR1 is SQVTM and CDR2 is ANQGSEA.

The chain carries TRBV24-1 and TRBJ2-5; 8 bases line up with TRBD1. V lost 4 bases to trimming and J lost 1 base; unmatched junction nucleotides: 4. Germline CDR1 and CDR2: KGHDR and SFDVKD. The CDR3 spans 15 residues. The CDR3 region has the DNA TGTGCCACCAGTGACCCCGGGACAGGCCAAGAGACCCAGTACTTC. Protein: CATSDPGTGQETQYF.

This clonotype was counted many times. CDR3 amino acids: CAGGQGWSDTQYF. For the CDR3, the DNA is TGTGCCGGGGGACAGGGTTGGTCAGATACGCAGTATTTT. This rearrangement joins TRBV7-2 to TRBJ2-3; TRBD1 matches at 9 bases. In germline, CDR1 is SGHTA, CDR2 FQGNSA. The CDR3 totals 13 residues. Trimming took 11 bases from V and 4 from J; bases not matched to a gene: 7.